What follows are 31 T cell receptor beta chains derived from one specimen sequenced in a study of blood T cells in healthy people across ages. A second PCR of 7 to 11 cycles used a sample-barcoded 5' primer and a J-beta primer mix. TCRdb reprocessed the 5' RACE reads with MiXCR, giving one entry per CDR3 protein. The sample holds about 970,000 distinct CDR3 sequences, roughly 50% seen once. Material: blood. These receptors all come from a woman aged 55 to 70 in good health.

The chain links TRBV18 to TRBJ2-3, with 7 positions matching TRBD2. The junction had 11 bases not matched to a gene; V was cut back by 2 bases and J by 3 bases. This CDR3 is built from 17 residues. Germline V gene data show CDR1 as KGHSH and CDR2 as LQKENI. This CDR3 is CASSPRGWLAETDTQYF. DNA of the CDR3: TGTGCCAGCTCACCAAGGGGTTGGCTAGCGGAAACAGATACGCAGTATTTT.

The CDR3 DNA sequence: TGCAGTGCCCCCAGACTAGCGGGAGGTGAGCAGTACTTC. Protein sequence: CSAPRLAGGEQYF. V is TRBV20-1 and J is TRBJ2-7, with 13 nucleotides matching TRBD2. V lost 6 bases, J lost 7 bases, and 6 bases stayed unmatched. Germline V gene sequence: CDR1 DFQATT, CDR2 SNEGSKA (reference sequence). The CDR3 is 13 residues long.

The chain carries TRBV5-5 and TRBJ2-6; D unclear. Germline V gene lookup returns CDR1 SGHKS and CDR2 YYEKEE (reference sequence). The CDR3 sequence is 16 residues long. Trimming stripped 5 bases from V and 0 bases from J, with 12 bases between. The CDR3 loop reads CASRWQPSSGANVLTF. The CDR3 bases are TGTGCCAGCAGGTGGCAGCCCTCCTCTGGGGCCAACGTCCTGACTTTC.

The gene calls are TRBV25-1 and TRBJ2-3, with a weak D call TRBD1 (6 bases). The V end lost 2 bases, the J end lost 9 bases, and 15 bases lay between the germline ends. CDR3 length: 14 amino acids. Germline CDR1 MGHDK, CDR2 SYGVNS. The CDR3 reads CASSEALGQTTQYF. In DNA form, the CDR3 reads TGTGCCAGCAGTGAAGCCCTAGGACAGACGACGCAGTATTTT.

J is TRBJ2-1 and V is TRBV24-1, with TRBD1 identical over 7 bases. The V segment lost 8 bases and the J segment 0 bases; nucleotides outside the gene matches: 3. CDR3 length: 14 amino acids. CDR1 is KGHDR and CDR2 is SFDVKD in the germline V gene. Here the CDR3 DNA reads TGTGCCACCAAACCAGGGGGCTCCTACAATGAGCAGTTCTTC. This gives the protein CATKPGGSYNEQFF.

The chain is built from TRBV6-2 or TRBV6-3 and TRBJ1-6; D is unresolved. Germline-derived CDR1 and CDR2 are MNHEY and SVGEGT. Trimming pared 0 bases from V and 9 bases from J, leaving 12 bases between. This CDR3 comprises 15 residues. CDR3: CASSYSQKTGSPLHF. CDR3 DNA sequence: TGTGCCAGCAGTTACTCCCAGAAGACCGGTTCACCCCTCCACTTT.

This clonotype has a handful of counts. The V and J genes are TRBV7-2 and TRBJ2-7, with D possibly TRBD2 on 5 matching bases. The CDR3 runs 14 residues. V shed 8 bases and J shed 6 bases, with 20 bases lying between them. From germline, CDR1 is SGHTA and CDR2 FQGNSA. The CDR3 loop reads CASSPGLAPLEQYF. CDR3 in DNA: TGTGCCAGCTCCCCGGGCCTAGCTCCTCTCGAGCAGTACTTC.

The table lists this clonotype with a count of one. The genes are TRBV7-2 and TRBJ2-1, with 7 bases aligning to TRBD1. The CDR3 totals 14 residues. The germline V gene encodes CDR1 SGHTA and CDR2 FQGNSA. Trimming took 5 bases from V and 4 from J; bases not matched to a gene: 5. Here the CDR3 reads CASSNGTVYNEQFF. The CDR3 DNA is TGTGCCAGCAGCAATGGGACAGTTTACAATGAGCAGTTCTTC.

The chain has TRBV3-1 and TRBJ2-1, with D perhaps given as TRBD1 or TRBD2 (5 bases each). The V end lost 4 bases, the J end lost 4 bases, and 11 bases lay between the germline ends. The germline gives CDR1 LGHDT, CDR2 YNNKEL (reference sequence). The CDR3 totals 14 residues. The CDR3 region is CASSLRDGYNEQFF. The CDR3 nucleotides are TGTGCCAGCAGCCTACGGGACGGATACAATGAGCAGTTCTTC.

The J gene is TRBJ1-2, the V gene TRBV20-1; TRBD1 is a possible D gene (5 bases). Germline V lookup: CDR1 DFQATT, CDR2 SNEGSKA (reference sequence). The germline V and J ends were trimmed by 3 bases and 4 bases, with 12 bases remaining between them. The CDR3 extends over 13 amino acids. The CDR3 region is CSARPRVAYGYTF. As DNA, the CDR3 is TGCAGTGCTAGGCCCAGGGTCGCCTATGGCTACACCTTC.

This chain connects TRBV12-3 or TRBV12-4 to TRBJ2-7; the match to TRBD2 covers 7 bases. The last part of the DNA fits TRBJ2-5 better; the J call may be wrong. There are 14 residues in the CDR3. CDR3 sequence reads: CASSASVGGETQYF. CDR3 bases: TGTGCCAGCAGTGCTAGCGTCGGGGGGGAGACCCAGTACTTC.

The chain is built from TRBV28 and TRBJ1-4; no definite D call. V was pared by 6 bases and J by 7 bases, with 9 bases between. Germline loops: CDR1 MDHEN, CDR2 SYDVKM. The CDR3 covers 12 residues. The CDR3 DNA reads as TGTGCCAGCAGGATCCCCCCTGAAAAACTGTTTTTT. This sequence encodes CASRIPPEKLFF. The entire variable domain, with the rest obtained from reference TRBV28 and TRBJ1-4, is as follows: DVKVTQSSRYLVKRTGEKVFLECVQDMDHENMFWYRQDPGLGLRLIYFSYDVKMKEKGDIPEGYSVSREKKERFSLILESASTNQTSMYLCASRIPPEKLFFGSGTQLSVL.

V and J are TRBV20-1 and TRBJ2-5, with 9 bases matching TRBD2. Per germline, CDR1 DFQATT and CDR2 SNEGSKA (reference sequence). Germline trimming cut 2 bases from V and 11 bases from J; bases unmatched to any gene: 12. The CDR3 is 14 residues long. The CDR3 sequence is CSARSLAGVPVQYF. CDR3 in DNA: TGCAGTGCTAGATCGTTAGCGGGAGTTCCCGTGCAGTACTTC.

This chain links TRBV6-5 with TRBJ1-2; maybe TRBD1 (5 bases). CDR3 length equals 13 residues. The V end lost 6 bases, the J end lost 5 bases, and 13 bases lay between the germline ends. Germline V CDR1 and CDR2: MNHEY, SVGAGI. DNA of the CDR3: TGTGCCAGCAGCCCGGGACTGCTTTATGGCTACACCTTC. It translates to CASSPGLLYGYTF.

J is TRBJ1-1 and V is TRBV11-2; D remains unclear. The CDR3 totals 13 residues. V lost 1 base to trimming and J lost 7 bases, with 10 bases between them. Germline V gene data show CDR1 as SGHAT and CDR2 as FQNNGV. In DNA form, the CDR3 reads TGTGCCAGCAGCTTAGCGGCGCCTGGTGAAGCTTTCTTT. It translates to CASSLAAPGEAFF.

V and J are TRBV7-7 and TRBJ2-3, with 9 bases matching TRBD2. Germline CDR1 is SSHAT and CDR2 is FNYEAQ (reference sequence). V was pared by 5 bases and J by 3 bases, with 12 bases of the junction left unmatched. The length of the CDR3 is 17 residues. The CDR3 DNA reads as TGTGCCAGCAGCCCCTCCGTTAGCGGGAGACCGACAGATACGCAGTATTTT. Encoded protein: CASSPSVSGRPTDTQYF. The full variable domain, completed using reference TRBV7-7 and TRBJ2-3, is GAGVSQSPRYKVTKRGQDVTLRCDPISSHATLYWYQQALGQGPEFLTYFNYEAQPDKSGLPSDRFSAERPEGSISTLTIQRTEQRDSAMYRCASSPSVSGRPTDTQYFGPGTRLTVL.

The chain uses TRBV4-2 and TRBJ2-7, with 7 positions matching TRBD2. With V trimmed by 3 bases and J by 1 base, 9 bases remained unmatched. The germline V gene has CDR1 LGHNA and CDR2 YNFKEQ. The length of the CDR3 is 16 residues. The CDR3 nucleotides are TGTGCCAGCAGCCACCGCCACGGGGAGGGGTCCTACGAGCAGTACTTC. Translating gives CASSHRHGEGSYEQYF.

With respect to this clonotype: This may arise from a read error, as a much more abundant clone is one base away. The chain employs TRBV11-2 and TRBJ2-3; D gene uncertain. Per germline, CDR1 SGHAT and CDR2 FQNNGV. V shed 0 bases and J shed 4 bases, with 5 bases lying between them. The CDR3 totals 13 residues. CDR3 sequence (DNA): TGTGCCAGCAGCTTAGATTGGGCAGATACGCAGTATTTT. Amino acids: CASSLDWADTQYF.

The rearrangement links TRBV9 to TRBJ2-3; possible D gene TRBD2, 6 bases. The CDR3 runs 15 residues. Trimming left V 0 bases short and J 2 bases short, with 10 bases between. CDR1 is SGDLS and CDR2 is YYNGEE in the germline V gene. The CDR3 spells CASSVGGGNTDTQYF. CDR3 sequence (DNA): TGTGCCAGCAGCGTAGGTGGAGGGAACACAGATACGCAGTATTTT.

The chain is built from TRBV19 and TRBJ2-5, with no clear D. This CDR3 has 11 residues. The V gene lost 6 bases and the J gene lost 11 bases, with 13 bases spanning the gap. The V gene's germline CDR1 is LNHDA and CDR2 SQIVND (reference sequence). The CDR3 nucleotides are TGTGCCAGTAGCATCAACGGATGGCAGTACTTC. This translates into CASSINGWQYF.

This clonotype was detected many times. The rearrangement links TRBV29-1 to TRBJ2-5; D is ambiguous. Trimming left V 4 bases short and J 4 bases short, with 7 bases between. Germline-derived CDR1 and CDR2 are SQVTM and ANQGSEA. The length of the CDR3 is 11 residues. The CDR3 DNA follows: TGCAGCGTTGTGGTCTTAGAGACCCAGTACTTC. Translation gives CSVVVLETQYF.

The chain carries TRBV7-2 and TRBJ2-7; D is possibly TRBD1 (6 bases). The V gene lost 8 bases and the J gene lost 6 bases, with 20 bases spanning the gap. Looked up from germline, CDR1 is SGHTA and CDR2 is FQGNSA. This CDR3 spans 14 amino acids. The CDR3 sequence: CASSPAGGGSEQYF. The CDR3 bases are TGTGCCAGCTCCCCCGCCGGTGGGGGCTCCGAGCAGTACTTC.

The chain links TRBV10-2 to TRBJ2-3; D is perhaps TRBD2 (6 bases). The V gene's germline CDR1 is WSHSY and CDR2 SAAADI. The CDR3 has 14 amino acids. Trimming stripped 8 bases from V and 2 bases from J, with 14 bases between. The CDR3 region is CASDQGDFTDTQYF. In nucleotides, the CDR3 is TGCGCCAGCGACCAAGGGGACTTCACAGATACGCAGTATTTT.

This clonotype was detected a few times. Being one base from a much bigger clone, this may be a read error. The chain couples TRBV4-2 to TRBJ2-1; TRBD2 might be the D (5 bases). The CDR3 covers 16 residues. V was cut by 4 bases and J by 4 bases, with 17 bases left in between. Germline loops: CDR1 LGHNA, CDR2 YNFKEQ. This CDR3 is CASSPEARAEYNEQFF. CDR3 nucleotide sequence: TGTGCCAGCAGCCCAGAGGCGCGAGCGGAATACAATGAGCAGTTCTTC.

The chain joins TRBV7-2 to TRBJ2-1, with TRBD2 matching over 12 bases. Unmatched junction bases numbered 7, after V lost 1 base and J lost 9 bases. The CDR3 spans 16 residues. CDR1 is SGHTA and CDR2 is FQGNSA in the germline V gene. CDR3 residues: CASSLVRLAGAAEQFF. Written as DNA, the CDR3 is TGTGCCAGCAGCTTAGTCAGACTAGCGGGAGCGGCTGAGCAGTTCTTC. Complete variable domain (other parts from reference TRBV7-2 and TRBJ2-1): GAGVSQSPSNKVTEKGKDVELRCDPISGHTALYWYRQSLGQGLEFLIYFQGNSAPDKSGLPSDRFSAERTGGSVSTLTIQRTQQEDSAVYLCASSLVRLAGAAEQFFGPGTRLTVL.

The gene calls are TRBV9 and TRBJ2-7, with 8 positions matching TRBD2. With 3 bases clipped from V and 3 bases from J, the junction kept 5 bases outside the gene matches. There are 14 residues in the CDR3. Germline CDR1 is SGDLS and CDR2 is YYNGEE. CDR3 sequence: CASSATSGNYEQYF. The CDR3 region has the DNA TGTGCCAGCAGCGCCACTAGCGGAAACTACGAGCAGTACTTC.

The chain has TRBV4-3 and TRBJ1-6; D unresolved. The CDR3 extends over 15 amino acids. Looked up from germline, CDR1 is LGHNA and CDR2 is YSLEER. Trimming removed 0 bases at V and 9 bases at J, with 12 bases between. In nucleotides, the CDR3 is TGCGCCAGCAGCCAAGATTGGGGTTACCGTTCACCCCTCCACTTT. Protein: CASSQDWGYRSPLHF.

The gene calls are TRBV4-2 and TRBJ2-4; D might be TRBD2 (5 bases). The germline gives CDR1 LGHNA, CDR2 YNFKEQ. V lost 0 bases, J lost 6 bases, and 12 bases lay in between. This CDR3 is built from 15 residues. The DNA of the CDR3 is TGTGCCAGCAGCCAAGATCGGGATAACAGAAACATTCAGTACTTC. Translating it yields CASSQDRDNRNIQYF.

The CDR3 sequence is CASSGASGRIGYNEQYF. Here the CDR3 DNA reads TGTGCCAGCAGCGGCGCTAGCGGGAGGATCGGGTACAATGAGCAGTACTTC. This sequence joins TRBV9 and TRBJ2-7; 11 bases fit TRBD2. This CDR3 spans 17 amino acids. Germline V gene sequence: CDR1 SGDLS, CDR2 YYNGEE. Trimming took 3 bases from V and 7 from J; bases not matched to a gene: 15.

The CDR3 DNA reads TGTGCCAGCAAGGGACAGGGGGCAACCGGGGAGCTGTTTTTT. Translation gives CASKGQGATGELFF. The chain carries TRBV12-3 or TRBV12-4 and TRBJ2-2; TRBD1 matches 12 bases. The V segment lost 7 bases and the J segment 5 bases; nucleotides outside the gene matches: 2. The CDR3 extends over 14 amino acids.

This chain joins TRBV12-3 or TRBV12-4 and TRBJ1-5, with D uncertain. The CDR3 has 13 amino acids. Trimming stripped 6 bases from V and 6 bases from J, with 12 bases between. The CDR3 DNA follows: TGTGCCAGCAGCCCCCGGTGGGGTCAGCCCCAGCATTTT. This encodes CASSPRWGQPQHF.